The 26 T cell receptor beta chains reported below all come from one sample, sequenced in a study of somatic mutations in cytotoxic T cells in rheumatoid arthritis. Libraries were prepared by immunoSEQ multiplex PCR; TCRdb keeps only in-frame clonotypes and omits some of them. The profile shows 20,000 or so clones, over 75% of them singletons. The material sequenced was CD8+ T cells sorted from blood. These TCRs come from a woman aged 50 to 60 in good health.

On this clone itself: Other DNA sequences in this specimen translate into the identical CDR3. The chain couples TRBV5-6 to TRBJ2-7, with D uncertain. This CDR3 comprises 14 residues. The V gene lost 0 bases and the J gene lost 1 base, with 8 bases spanning the gap. Germline values: CDR1 SGHDT, CDR2 YYEEEE. CDR3 sequence (DNA): TGTGCCAGCAGCTTGGATCCGGATTCCTACGAGCAGTACTTC. This encodes CASSLDPDSYEQYF.

V and J are TRBV7-2 and TRBJ1-2; no reliable D call. Germline V gene data show CDR1 as SGHTA and CDR2 as FQGNSA. V was shortened by 4 bases and J by 4 bases, with 10 bases between the two germline ends. This CDR3 region has 13 residues. This CDR3 reads CASSSLGSYGYTF. DNA of the CDR3: TGTGCCAGCAGCTCCCTCGGGAGCTATGGCTACACCTTC.

This clone is termed medium-sized. CDR3 coding DNA: TGCGCCAGCAGCCAAGAAAGACAGGGTTTACACGAGCAGTACTTC. Protein product: CASSQERQGLHEQYF. The rearrangement joins TRBV4-1 to TRBJ2-7, with TRBD1 identical over 7 bases. CDR3 length: 15 residues. V dropped 0 bases and J dropped 5; count of bases not matched to a gene: 7. Germline V CDR1 and CDR2: MGHRA, YSYEKL.

This chain joins TRBV9 and TRBJ2-5, with D tentatively TRBD1 or TRBD2 (5 bases each). The V gene lost 3 bases and the J gene lost 5 bases, with 14 bases spanning the gap. This CDR3 is built from 14 residues. Germline CDR1 is SGDLS and CDR2 is YYNGEE. The CDR3 DNA reads as TGTGCCAGCAGCGCGCAGGGAGCGTGGGAGACCCAGTACTTC. This sequence encodes CASSAQGAWETQYF. Full variable domain (rest looked up from reference TRBV9 and TRBJ2-5): DSGVTQTPKHLITATGQRVTLRCSPRSGDLSVYWYQQSLDQGLQFLIQYYNGEERAKGNILERFSAQQFPDLHSELNLSSLELGDSALYFCASSAQGAWETQYFGPGTRLLVL.

The rearrangement joins TRBV4-1 to TRBJ2-7; D remains unclear. Germline-derived CDR1 and CDR2 are MGHRA and YSYEKL. There are 11 residues in the CDR3. With 3 bases removed from V and 3 bases from J, the gap between germline ends came to 3 bases. CDR3 DNA sequence: TGCGCCAGCAGCCACAGCTACGAGCAGTACTTC. Translation: CASSHSYEQYF.

V gene TRBV9 combines with J gene TRBJ2-7, with D tentatively TRBD2 (5 bases). This CDR3 is 14 amino acids long. Between the trimmed V and J ends, which lost 2 bases and 1 base, there was a span of 10 bases. From germline, CDR1 is SGDLS and CDR2 YYNGEE. The CDR3 DNA is TGTGCCAGCAGCGTGGGCGGGCTATCCTACGAGCAGTACTTC. This gives the protein CASSVGGLSYEQYF. Variable domain in full (rest from reference TRBV9 and TRBJ2-7): DSGVTQTPKHLITATGQRVTLRCSPRSGDLSVYWYQQSLDQGLQFLIQYYNGEERAKGNILERFSAQQFPDLHSELNLSSLELGDSALYFCASSVGGLSYEQYFGPGTRLTVT.

The DNA of the CDR3 is TGTGCCAGCAGCCTATTACGGGGCAACACTGAAGCTTTCTTT. Amino acids: CASSLLRGNTEAFF. V usage is TRBV27 and J usage is TRBJ1-1, with D possibly TRBD1 on 5 matching bases. Germline V gene lookup returns CDR1 MNHEY and CDR2 SMNVEV (reference sequence). V shed 6 bases and J shed 2 bases, with 13 bases lying between them. The CDR3 loop spans 14 amino acids.

The V call is TRBV9, the J call TRBJ2-1; 7 bases match TRBD2. The length of the CDR3 is 13 residues. Trimming at V came to 7 bases and at J to 4 bases, leaving 5 bases not matched to a gene. The germline V gene encodes CDR1 SGDLS and CDR2 YYNGEE. The CDR3 is CASGLGAYNEQFF. The CDR3 DNA reads TGTGCCAGCGGACTAGGGGCTTACAATGAGCAGTTCTTC.

This clone was observed a few times. The chain combines TRBV9 with TRBJ1-1, with 9 nucleotides matching TRBD1. Trimming took 3 bases from V and 1 from J; bases not matched to a gene: 4. The CDR3 has 15 amino acids. Germline CDR1 reads SGDLS; CDR2 reads YYNGEE. CDR3 residues: CASSEWGQGNTEAFF. The CDR3, as DNA: TGTGCCAGCAGCGAGTGGGGACAGGGGAACACTGAAGCTTTCTTT.

This clone was seen a handful of times. J is TRBJ2-1 and V is TRBV11-3; the match to TRBD2 covers 9 bases. Germline values: CDR1 SGHNT, CDR2 YENEEA. V shed 1 base and J 0 bases; nucleotides not matched to a gene: 4. The CDR3 spans 17 residues. The DNA for the CDR3 is TGTGCCAGCAGCTTAGCTGGGACTAGCTCCTCCTACAATGAGCAGTTCTTC. Translating it yields CASSLAGTSSSYNEQFF.

The V and J genes are TRBV10-1 and TRBJ2-3; the match to TRBD2 covers 10 bases. The CDR3 is 16 residues long. Trimming removed 7 bases from V and 0 bases from J; junction bases left unmatched: 7. The germline V gene has CDR1 WNHNN and CDR2 SYGVQD (reference sequence). This chain's CDR3 is CASTLAGAYSTDTQYF. DNA of the CDR3: TGCGCCAGCACTCTAGCGGGGGCCTATAGCACAGATACGCAGTATTTT.

This clone was counted only a few times. J is TRBJ2-7 and V is TRBV7-8, with a tentative D call TRBD1 (6 bases). CDR3 size: 14 residues. Germline V gene sequence: CDR1 SGHVS, CDR2 FQNEAQ. V gave up 0 bases and J gave up 3 bases, with 9 bases separating them. CDR3 sequence (DNA): TGTGCCAGCAGCTTAGCAGGACAGAACTACGAGCAGTACTTC. Protein: CASSLAGQNYEQYF.

The chain carries TRBV29-1 and TRBJ2-3, with a possible D match to TRBD1 (5 bases). The CDR3 has 14 residues. Germline CDR1 SQVTM, CDR2 ANQGSEA. Between the trimmed V and J ends, which lost 0 bases and 5 bases, there was a span of 12 bases. CDR3 amino acids: CSVEDVGAGDTQYF. DNA for the CDR3: TGCAGCGTTGAAGATGTAGGGGCCGGAGATACGCAGTATTTT.

The rearrangement links TRBV20-1 to TRBJ1-2; D is ambiguous. Per the germline V gene, CDR1 is DFQATT and CDR2 is SNEGSKA (reference sequence). The CDR3 runs to 11 residues. V lost 5 bases and J lost 3, with 7 bases in between. The DNA for the CDR3 is TGCAGTGCTCTTGGGGACTATGGCTACACCTTC. Protein: CSALGDYGYTF.

This chain connects TRBV19 to TRBJ2-3, with D possibly TRBD1 on 5 matching bases. Germline loops: CDR1 LNHDA, CDR2 SQIVND (reference sequence). The ends were cut back, 5 bases at V and 1 base at J, with 7 bases in the middle. This CDR3 is built from 13 residues. This CDR3 is CASSQQGTDTQYF. For the CDR3, the DNA is TGTGCCAGTAGTCAACAGGGCACAGATACGCAGTATTTT.

This clone appeared a few times. The chain has TRBV29-1 and TRBJ2-7; no definite D call. The CDR3 has 12 amino acids. Germline V lookup: CDR1 SQVTM, CDR2 ANQGSEA. V was trimmed by 7 bases and J by 2 bases, leaving 12 bases between them. The CDR3 DNA sequence: TGCAGCGCGGCGGATACAGCCTACGAGCAGTACTTC. It codes for CSAADTAYEQYF.

The gene calls are TRBV7-6 and TRBJ2-2; 13 bases agree with TRBD2. Germline CDR1 SGHVS, CDR2 FNYEAQ. V lost 4 bases, J lost 0 bases, and 2 bases stayed unmatched. The CDR3 extends over 17 amino acids. CDR3 residues: CASSSTSGGANTGELFF. The CDR3 nucleotides read TGTGCCAGCAGCTCTACTAGCGGGGGGGCGAACACCGGGGAGCTGTTTTTT.

The CDR3 protein is CASSETSGPYNEQFF. DNA of the CDR3: TGTGCCAGCAGCGAGACTAGCGGGCCTTACAATGAGCAGTTCTTC. The chain combines TRBV11-2 with TRBJ2-1; 10 bases fit TRBD2. Germline CDR1 and CDR2: SGHAT and FQNNGV. V gave up 5 bases and J gave up 4 bases; unmatched junction bases: 5. This CDR3 comprises 15 residues.

The genes are TRBV10-2 and TRBJ2-5; 7 nucleotides align to TRBD1. This CDR3 is built from 14 residues. Germline lookup yields CDR1 WSHSY and CDR2 SAAADI. The V segment lost 2 bases and the J segment 5 bases; nucleotides outside the gene matches: 5. The CDR3 DNA reads as TGCGCCAGCAGTGAGAGAAGGGGGCGGGAGACCCAGTACTTC. This gives the protein CASSERRGRETQYF.

The gene calls are TRBV19 and TRBJ2-5; D is ambiguous. CDR3 length: 13 residues. V was clipped by 5 bases and J by 1 base, with 8 bases between them. CDR1 LNHDA and CDR2 SQIVND come from the germline V gene (reference sequence). CDR3 in amino acids: CASSLSTQETQYF. In DNA, the CDR3 is TGTGCCAGTAGTCTTTCAACCCAAGAGACCCAGTACTTC.

J is TRBJ2-1 and V is TRBV7-9; the D gene is possibly TRBD1 (5 bases). The V end lost 4 bases, the J end lost 9 bases, and 16 bases lay between the germline ends. The CDR3 is 14 amino acids. From germline, CDR1 is SEHNR and CDR2 FQNEAQ (reference sequence). The CDR3, as DNA: TGTGCCAGCAGCTCCCAGGGATTGATCGGTGAGCAGTTCTTC. Translating it yields CASSSQGLIGEQFF.

The V gene is TRBV27, the J gene TRBJ2-1, with 11 bases lining up with TRBD1. The CDR3 totals 15 residues. CDR1 is MNHEY and CDR2 is SMNVEV in the germline V gene (reference sequence). After removal of 4 bases from V and 6 bases from J, the junction contained 5 bases not matched to a gene. In DNA, the CDR3 is TGTGCCAGCAGTTCAGGGACAGGGGGTATCAATGAGCAGTTCTTC. Its translation is CASSSGTGGINEQFF.

This clone came up once. The CDR3 DNA follows: TGTGCCAGCAGCCTTGAGGGGCTTTCCTACGAGCAGTACTTC. Protein sequence: CASSLEGLSYEQYF. The genes are TRBV9 and TRBJ2-7, with D possibly being TRBD1 or TRBD2 (5 bases each). Germline-derived CDR1 and CDR2 are SGDLS and YYNGEE. The CDR3 covers 14 residues. V lost 4 bases, J lost 1 base, and 12 bases lay in between.

This chain joins TRBV9 and TRBJ2-7; D gene ambiguous. The V and J ends lost 4 bases and 2 bases respectively, with 13 bases between them. Per germline, CDR1 SGDLS and CDR2 YYNGEE. The CDR3 is 14 residues long. CDR3: CASSFGPNPYEQYF. The CDR3 nucleotides read TGTGCCAGCAGCTTCGGGCCGAACCCCTACGAGCAGTACTTC.

This sequence joins TRBV6-5 and TRBJ2-1; D is undetermined. The germline V gene encodes CDR1 MNHEY and CDR2 SVGAGI. CDR3 length equals 15 residues. Trimming left V 0 bases short and J 6 bases short, with 12 bases between. CDR3 region: CASSYSSGVFNEQFF. CDR3 sequence (DNA): TGTGCCAGCAGTTACTCGAGTGGGGTTTTCAATGAGCAGTTCTTC.

The chain carries TRBV28 and TRBJ1-4; D is uncertain. Germline lookup yields CDR1 MDHEN and CDR2 SYDVKM. This CDR3 region has 16 residues. V was cut by 8 bases and J by 7 bases, with 23 bases left in between. CDR3 sequence: CASALRLGFAGEKLFF. CDR3 DNA: TGTGCCAGCGCGCTCCGCCTTGGATTCGCGGGTGAAAAACTGTTTTTT.